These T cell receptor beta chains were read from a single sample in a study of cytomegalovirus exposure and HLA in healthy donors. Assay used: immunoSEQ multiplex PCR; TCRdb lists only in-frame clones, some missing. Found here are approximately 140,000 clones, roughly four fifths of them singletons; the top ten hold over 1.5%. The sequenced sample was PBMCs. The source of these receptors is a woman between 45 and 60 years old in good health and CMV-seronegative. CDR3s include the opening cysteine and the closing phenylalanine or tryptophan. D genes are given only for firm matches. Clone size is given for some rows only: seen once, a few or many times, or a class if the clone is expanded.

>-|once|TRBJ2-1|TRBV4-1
TGCGCCAGCAGGGGCATTCAGGGGCGCGTAAATGAGCAGTTCTTC
CASRGIQGRVNEQFF
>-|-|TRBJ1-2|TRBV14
TGTGCCAGCAGCCAAGACCCGGGACTGTATGGCTACACCTTC
CASSQDPGLYGYTF
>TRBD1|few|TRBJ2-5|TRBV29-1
TGCAGCGTTGAAAGGGGACAGGGGGCCAGGTACTTC
CSVERGQGARYF
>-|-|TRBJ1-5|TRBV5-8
TGTGCCAGCAGCTTAACGATCCGGAGTATCAATCAGCCCCAGCATTTT
CASSLTIRSINQPQHF
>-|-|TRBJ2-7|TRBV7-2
TGTGCCAGCAGCCCCTTGGGGGGACCTCGTGGAGAGCAGTACTTC
CASSPLGGPRGEQYF
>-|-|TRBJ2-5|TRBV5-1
TGCGCCAGCAGCTTGGCTAGCGTCGAGACCCAGTACTTC
CASSLASVETQYF
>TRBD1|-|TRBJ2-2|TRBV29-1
TGCAGCGTTGTACTCAACAGGGGGATGGGGACCGGGGAGCTGTTTTTT
CSVVLNRGMGTGELFF
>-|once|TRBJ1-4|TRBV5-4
TGTGCCAGCAGCTTAAAACCGGGACTCACCCCTGAAAAACTGTTTTTT
CASSLKPGLTPEKLFF
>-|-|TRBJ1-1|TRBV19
TGTGCCAGTAGTATCGACACCCCCGCTGAAGCTTTCTTT
CASSIDTPAEAFF
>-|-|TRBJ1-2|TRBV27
TGTGCCAGCAGTTTACCTCCAGCGAACTATAGCTATGGCTACACCTTC
CASSLPPANYSYGYTF
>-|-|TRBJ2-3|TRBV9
TGTGCCAGCAGCGTCGGTAGCGCCGATACGCAGTATTTT
CASSVGSADTQYF
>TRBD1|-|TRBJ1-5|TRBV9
TGTGCCAGCAGCGGGGACAGGGGAGATCAGCCCCAGCATTTT
CASSGDRGDQPQHF
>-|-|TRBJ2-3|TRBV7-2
TGTGCCAGCAGCTATACAGGGTTCAGGGATACGCAGTATTTT
CASSYTGFRDTQYF
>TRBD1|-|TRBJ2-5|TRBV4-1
TGCGCCAGCAGCCAGACGTCCCGGGACAGTCTAGAGACCCAGTACTTC
CASSQTSRDSLETQYF
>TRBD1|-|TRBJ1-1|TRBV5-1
TGCGCCAGCAGCTTGGCCGTAAGACAGGGGGCGAACACTGAAGCTTTCTTT
CASSLAVRQGANTEAFF
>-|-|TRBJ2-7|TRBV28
TGTGCCAGCAGTCCTGGGGGGGGGCCCGTTCAGTACTTC
CASSPGGGPVQYF
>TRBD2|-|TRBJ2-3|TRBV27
TGTGCCAGCAGTAGACTAGCGGGAGCCTCAGATACGCAGTATTTT
CASSRLAGASDTQYF
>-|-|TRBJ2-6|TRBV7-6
TGTGCCAGCAGCTACACAGGGGACTTCTCTGGGGCCAACGTCCTGACTTTC
CASSYTGDFSGANVLTF
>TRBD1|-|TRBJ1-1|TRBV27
TGTGCCAGCAGTCCCTCGACAGGGAGGAACACTGAAGCTTTCTTT
CASSPSTGRNTEAFF
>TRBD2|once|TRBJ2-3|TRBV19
TGTGCCAGTAGCGAAGGCGGGGGAAGCACAGATACGCAGTATTTT
CASSEGGGSTDTQYF
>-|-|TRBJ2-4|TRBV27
TGTGCCAGCAGTGGCAGGACTGTCACCGGAAACATTCAGTACTTC
CASSGRTVTGNIQYF
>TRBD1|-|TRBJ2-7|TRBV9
TGTGCCAGCAGCGTAGCGGACAGGGTCTACGAGCAGTACTTC
CASSVADRVYEQYF
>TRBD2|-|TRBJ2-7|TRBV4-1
TGCGCCAGCAGCCCCCCAGCGGGAGGCGTGGGCGAGCAGTACTTC
CASSPPAGGVGEQYF
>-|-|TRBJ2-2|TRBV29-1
TGCAGCGCCCAGGGCCCCCGGAACACCGGGGAGCTGTTTTTT
CSAQGPRNTGELFF
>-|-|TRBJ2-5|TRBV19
TGTGCCAGTAGTATAGCGGATACTAGGGGGGAGACCCAGTACTTC
CASSIADTRGETQYF
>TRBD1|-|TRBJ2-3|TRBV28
TGTGCCAGCAGTATGGACAGGGAAAGGACAGATACGCAGTATTTT
CASSMDRERTDTQYF